This record covers a single T cell receptor beta chain. Its antigen remains unidentified. The germline V gene encodes CDR1 DFQATT and CDR2 SNEGSKA (reference sequence). The length of the CDR3 is 12 residues. Trimming took 4 bases from V and 5 from J, leaving 11 bases between them. The sample belongs to a study of T cells in Graves' hyperthyroidism and ophthalmopathy. TCR beta CDR3 sequences were amplified from RNA transcripts. With the HTBI primer set, the TCR CDR3 went through a first round of RT-PCR. One entry per CDR3 protein, called by TCRdb with MiXCR from the multiplex PCR reads. The table records under 550,000 distinct CDR3 sequences, just under 20% of them present only once. Study-wide results and limits: Ophthalmopathy onset followed model prediction by a median around 6.6 months.

The source material was blood. This TCR was sampled from a man aged 35 to 55 with Graves' ophthalmopathy. V is TRBV20-1 and J is TRBJ2-5; D uncertain. The CDR3 sequence is CSAKSLGETQYF. CDR3 sequence (DNA): TGCAGTGCTAAATCCCTGGGGGAGACCCAGTACTTC.